The next 22 T cell receptor beta chains were all read from a single sample in a study of blood T cell repertoires in COVID-19. The protocol was immunoSEQ multiplex PCR, while the TCRdb copy is restricted to in-frame clones and leaves out a portion. The data show 130,000 to 150,000 clones, with 80% to 90% seen just once and around 1.7% held by the top ten. The sample consisted of peripheral blood. These receptors came from a woman between 50 and 59 years old with acute or convalescent COVID-19.

The chain is built from TRBV19 and TRBJ1-1; the match to TRBD1 covers 9 bases. V lost 6 bases to trimming and J lost 5 bases; unmatched junction nucleotides: 4. The germline V gene has CDR1 LNHDA and CDR2 SQIVND (reference sequence). The CDR3 consists of 13 residues. The CDR3 DNA follows: TGTGCCAGTAGGACAGGGGGTCTAACTGAAGCTTTCTTT. Its translation: CASRTGGLTEAFF.

The CDR3, as DNA: TGTGCCAGCAGCCGAGAGGGGACTAGCTTCCCCTACGAGCAGTACTTC. It is translated as CASSREGTSFPYEQYF. J is TRBJ2-7 and V is TRBV27, with TRBD2 matching 9 bases. This CDR3 is built from 16 residues. V gave up 6 bases and J gave up 2 bases; unmatched junction bases: 11. CDR1 is MNHEY, CDR2 SMNVEV, per germline (reference sequence).

The genes are TRBV5-8 and TRBJ1-3; 7 bases are a match to TRBD1. Germline V gene data show CDR1 as SGHTS and CDR2 as YDEGEE. This CDR3 has 14 amino acids. Trimming took 4 bases from V and 6 from J; bases not matched to a gene: 7. The CDR3 DNA reads TGTGCCAGCAGCGCACTAGGGACAGCAAACACCATATATTTT. This codes for CASSALGTANTIYF.

The V gene is TRBV29-1, the J gene TRBJ2-3; D is undetermined. V lost 0 bases and J lost 1, with 8 bases in between. The CDR3 is made up of 14 amino acids. Germline CDR1 is SQVTM and CDR2 is ANQGSEA. Here the CDR3 reads CSVEDNRGTDTQYF. The CDR3 DNA reads TGCAGCGTTGAAGATAACAGAGGCACAGATACGCAGTATTTT.

The sample holds a few counts of this clone. This chain links TRBV5-1 with TRBJ1-1; the match to TRBD1 covers 7 bases. The CDR3 is made up of 13 amino acids. J lost 8 bases, V lost 0 bases, and 4 bases had no gene match. Germline loops: CDR1 SGHRS, CDR2 YFSETQ. The CDR3 bases are TGCGCCAGCAGCTTGGGAGGGGGCGACGAAGCTTTCTTT. Translating it yields CASSLGGGDEAFF.

CDR3 region: CASSLREASYEQYF. The CDR3, as DNA: TGCGCCAGCAGTCTACGGGAGGCCTCCTACGAGCAGTACTTC. The chain recombines TRBV10-2 with TRBJ2-7; 7 nucleotides agree with TRBD2. Germline V gene lookup returns CDR1 WSHSY and CDR2 SAAADI. The CDR3 loop spans 14 amino acids. J gave up 0 bases and V 5 bases, and 4 bases lay outside the gene matches.

Comments on this clone: This sample includes further DNA sequences coding for the same CDR3. The chain recombines TRBV5-6 with TRBJ1-2; D is uncertain. Germline CDR1 is SGHDT and CDR2 is YYEEEE. With 0 bases removed from V and 5 bases from J, the gap between germline ends came to 11 bases. The CDR3 runs to 14 residues. CDR3 bases: TGTGCCAGCAGCTTGGGTCAGGCCAATTATGGCTACACCTTC. It specifies CASSLGQANYGYTF.

The chain combines TRBV10-3 with TRBJ2-5, with 8 bases matching TRBD1. CDR3 length equals 14 residues. V shed 8 bases, J shed 5 bases, and the junction held 10 bases outside the gene matches. Germline V gene sequence: CDR1 ENHRY, CDR2 SYGVKD. This CDR3 is CAIQPGQAVETQYF. In nucleotides, the CDR3 is TGTGCCATCCAACCGGGACAGGCGGTGGAGACCCAGTACTTC.

The chain is built from TRBV30 and TRBJ1-5; D remains ambiguous. Germline V gene lookup returns CDR1 GTSNPN and CDR2 SVGIG (reference sequence). Deletions cut 2 bases from V and 4 bases from J, with 9 bases between. This CDR3 has 13 residues. The CDR3 DNA reads TGTGCCTGGAGTAGATTCAGGAATCAGCCCCAGCATTTT. Protein product: CAWSRFRNQPQHF.

The chain has TRBV27 and TRBJ2-7, with D perhaps matching TRBD2 (5 bases). V was trimmed by 2 bases and J by 5 bases, leaving 10 bases between them. This CDR3 is built from 13 residues. CDR1 is MNHEY and CDR2 is SMNVEV in the germline V gene (reference sequence). CDR3 protein: CASSLPASNEQYF. CDR3 DNA sequence: TGTGCCAGCAGTTTACCGGCTAGCAACGAGCAGTACTTC.

The CDR3 region has the DNA TGTGCCAGTACCACGGACAGGGCTAGCAATCAGCCCCAGCATTTT. As protein: CASTTDRASNQPQHF. The chain recombines TRBV19 with TRBJ1-5, with 8 bases identical to TRBD1. This CDR3 contains 15 residues. Germline assignment: CDR1 LNHDA and CDR2 SQIVND (reference sequence). Trimming at V came to 7 bases and at J to 0 bases, leaving 5 bases not matched to a gene.

This clone has more than one count but fewer than ten. V usage is TRBV7-9 and J usage is TRBJ1-1; D remains ambiguous. V was trimmed by 0 bases and J by 3 bases, leaving 8 bases between them. Germline V gene data show CDR1 as SEHNR and CDR2 as FQNEAQ (reference sequence). This CDR3 has 14 amino acids. CDR3 sequence (DNA): TGTGCCAGCAGCTTAGCATCGGGTTACACTGAAGCTTTCTTT. Translating gives CASSLASGYTEAFF.

Written as DNA, the CDR3 is TGTGCCAGCAGTTCGACACCCTCCATCTCTGGCTACACCTTC. Protein product: CASSSTPSISGYTF. The V gene is TRBV27, the J gene TRBJ1-2; D ambiguous. Deletions cut 4 bases from V and 7 bases from J, with 16 bases between. There are 14 residues in the CDR3. Germline loops: CDR1 MNHEY, CDR2 SMNVEV (reference sequence).

This chain uses TRBV25-1 with TRBJ1-4; tentatively, D is TRBD1 (5 bases). CDR1 is MGHDK and CDR2 is SYGVNS in the germline V gene. The CDR3 consists of 15 residues. V was shortened by 5 bases and J by 5 bases, with 15 bases between the two germline ends. The CDR3 region has the DNA TGTGCCAGCAGTAGCGTCAGGGCGGGGAATGAAAAACTGTTTTTT. It yields the protein CASSSVRAGNEKLFF.

On this clone: Other DNA sequences in the same sample also yield this CDR3. V usage is TRBV7-2 and J usage is TRBJ2-7; a possible D gene is TRBD1 (5 bases). This CDR3 is built from 12 residues. Germline V lookup: CDR1 SGHTA, CDR2 FQGNSA. V lost 5 bases to trimming and J lost 4 bases, with 9 bases between them. CDR3 DNA: TGTGCCAGCAGCCTATCAGGGTACGAGCAGTACTTC. Protein: CASSLSGYEQYF.

The V and J genes are TRBV7-3 and TRBJ2-1, with 14 bases lining up with TRBD2. The CDR3 spans 16 residues. The V gene end was trimmed by 3 bases and the J gene end by 8 bases; junction bases not matched to a gene: 6. CDR1 SGHTA and CDR2 FQGTGA come from the germline V gene. The CDR3 coding sequence is TGTGCCAGCAGCTTGGGACTAGCGGGAGCCCTCGATGAGCAGTTCTTC. Its translation: CASSLGLAGALDEQFF.

The gene calls are TRBV16 and TRBJ1-2; 7 bases agree with TRBD1. V dropped 4 bases and J dropped 2; count of bases not matched to a gene: 4. The CDR3 has 14 residues. CDR1 and CDR2 (germline): KGHSY, FQNENV. The CDR3 DNA reads TGTGCCAGCAGCCCTGGGGACAGCAACTATGGCTACACCTTC. Translation gives CASSPGDSNYGYTF.

This chain links TRBV18 with TRBJ2-7; D possibly corresponds to TRBD2 (6 bases). V was cut by 3 bases and J by 1 base, with 10 bases left in between. Germline lookup yields CDR1 KGHSH and CDR2 LQKENI. The CDR3 loop spans 14 amino acids. The chain's CDR3 is CASSPSSVSYEQYF. For the CDR3, the DNA is TGTGCCAGCTCACCTTCTAGCGTATCCTACGAGCAGTACTTC.

This chain connects TRBV11-2 to TRBJ1-1, with a possible D match to TRBD1 (5 bases). The germline CDR1 and CDR2 sequences are SGHAT and FQNNGV. The V gene lost 3 bases and the J gene lost 5 bases, with 16 bases spanning the gap. The CDR3 has 15 amino acids. The CDR3 region has the DNA TGTGCCAGCAGCTTGTCCCCTGCAGGGTTGACTGAAGCTTTCTTT. This gives the protein CASSLSPAGLTEAFF.

V gene TRBV11-3 combines with J gene TRBJ1-4, with D hard to call. The germline V gene encodes CDR1 SGHNT and CDR2 YENEEA. V lost 5 bases to trimming and J lost 4 bases, with 14 bases between them. There are 15 residues in the CDR3. Here the CDR3 DNA reads TGTGCCAGCAGCCCGTACCCCGGAGGTAATGAAAAACTGTTTTTT. This codes for CASSPYPGGNEKLFF.

This clone appeared once. The chain combines TRBV10-3 with TRBJ2-1; the D gene is possibly TRBD2 (6 bases). Trimming removed 6 bases at V and 10 bases at J, with 10 bases between. The length of the CDR3 is 11 residues. CDR1 is ENHRY, CDR2 SYGVKD, per germline. CDR3 in amino acids: CAISRDSEQFF. The CDR3 DNA sequence: TGTGCCATCAGCCGGGACTCCGAGCAGTTCTTC.

This chain links TRBV15 with TRBJ1-2; D unresolved. Trimming pared 0 bases from V and 8 bases from J, leaving 13 bases between. This CDR3 spans 14 amino acids. The germline CDR1 and CDR2 sequences are LNHNV and YYDKDF (reference sequence). CDR3 loop: CATSREARVTGYTF. CDR3 coding DNA: TGTGCCACCAGCAGAGAGGCCCGGGTAACCGGCTACACCTTC.